The 28 T cell receptor beta chains below all came from one sample that was sequenced in a study of cytomegalovirus exposure and HLA in healthy donors. The study ran its PCR with 60 Vbeta and 13 Jbeta primers. Clones were read by immunoSEQ multiplex PCR, and TCRdb kept only the in-frame ones, dropping some. The sample consists of about 130,000 clones, about 78% of them appearing once. Sequenced material: PBMCs. The receptor set was obtained from a female donor in good health and CMV-seronegative.

The chain combines TRBV10-3 with TRBJ1-1; tentative D call: TRBD1 (6 bases). The germline gives CDR1 ENHRY, CDR2 SYGVKD. The length of the CDR3 is 13 residues. Trimming shortened V by 7 bases and J by 1 base, and 10 bases separated the two germline ends. The CDR3 loop reads CAITGTQNTEAFF. CDR3 DNA: TGTGCCATCACCGGGACACAGAACACTGAAGCTTTCTTT.

V is TRBV11-2 and J is TRBJ2-5, with TRBD1 matching 9 bases. The end of the DNA fits TRBJ2-7 better, so the J call may be wrong. Germline loops: CDR1 SGHAT, CDR2 FQNNGV. The CDR3 runs 17 residues. CDR3 sequence: CASSLNIGGTGRYEQYF. The CDR3 DNA reads TGTGCCAGCAGCTTAAATATAGGTGGGACAGGGCGCTACGAGCAGTACTTC.

This clone showed up just a few times. The CDR3 reads CASSTSGVIQETQYF. In DNA form, the CDR3 reads TGTGCCAGCAGCACTAGCGGGGTAATTCAAGAGACCCAGTACTTC. V is TRBV6-5 and J is TRBJ2-5; the match to TRBD2 covers 10 bases. This CDR3 has 15 amino acids. Trimming took 6 bases from V and 2 from J; bases not matched to a gene: 6. Germline V gene data show CDR1 as MNHEY and CDR2 as SVGAGI.

The J gene is TRBJ2-7, the V gene TRBV5-1; 9 nucleotides match TRBD1. The germline gives CDR1 SGHRS, CDR2 YFSETQ. This CDR3 contains 18 residues. V dropped 0 bases and J dropped 2; count of bases not matched to a gene: 12. The CDR3 sequence: CASSLGSPQQGATYEQYF. The CDR3 nucleotides read TGCGCCAGCAGCTTGGGTTCACCCCAACAGGGGGCCACCTACGAGCAGTACTTC.

The chain links TRBV6-5 to TRBJ2-7, with 10 bases aligning to TRBD1. Looked up from germline, CDR1 is MNHEY and CDR2 is SVGAGI. J lost 5 bases, V lost 0 bases, and 4 bases had no gene match. The CDR3 has 15 amino acids. CDR3 sequence reads: CASSYSGTGDNEQYF. CDR3 sequence (DNA): TGTGCCAGCAGTTACTCCGGGACAGGGGACAACGAGCAGTACTTC.

The rearrangement joins TRBV5-4 to TRBJ2-2; 8 nucleotides match TRBD2. Looked up from germline, CDR1 is SGHNT and CDR2 is YYREEE (reference sequence). The CDR3 runs 16 residues. V lost 4 bases to trimming and J lost 1 base; unmatched junction nucleotides: 6. CDR3 sequence: CASSTSGTRNTGELFF. DNA of the CDR3: TGTGCCAGCAGCACTTCGGGGACTAGGAACACCGGGGAGCTGTTTTTT.

This chain connects TRBV5-1 to TRBJ2-5; TRBD2 is a possible D gene (6 bases). Germline loops: CDR1 SGHRS, CDR2 YFSETQ. Trimming stripped 3 bases from V and 4 bases from J, with 10 bases between. CDR3 length: 13 amino acids. DNA of the CDR3: TGCGCCAGCAGCTCCTTGGGGGGAGAGACCCAGTACTTC. As protein: CASSSLGGETQYF.

The chain employs TRBV13 and TRBJ2-3; D is possibly TRBD2 (6 bases). CDR3 length: 17 amino acids. From germline, CDR1 is PRHDT and CDR2 FYEKMQ (reference sequence). V shed 0 bases and J shed 0 bases, with 13 bases lying between them. The CDR3 nucleotides are TGTGCCAGCAGCTTAGGGCGGGGTTCGTGGAGCACAGATACGCAGTATTTT. This encodes CASSLGRGSWSTDTQYF.

The V and J genes are TRBV5-4 and TRBJ2-5, with D maybe TRBD2 (6 bases). V was cut by 4 bases and J by 4 bases, with 11 bases left in between. The CDR3 is made up of 13 amino acids. In germline, CDR1 is SGHNT, CDR2 YYREEE (reference sequence). The CDR3 loop reads CASSPAGRETQYF. The CDR3 bases are TGTGCCAGCAGCCCCGCGGGGAGAGAGACCCAGTACTTC.

J is TRBJ1-2 and V is TRBV5-1; 8 bases map to TRBD1. V shed 4 bases, J shed 3 bases, and the junction held 8 bases outside the gene matches. Germline loops: CDR1 SGHRS, CDR2 YFSETQ. CDR3 length equals 15 residues. The CDR3 reads CASSPDRADDYGYTF. The CDR3 DNA reads as TGCGCCAGCAGCCCGGACAGGGCGGATGACTATGGCTACACCTTC.

This sequence joins TRBV7-6 and TRBJ2-3; 9 positions agree with TRBD2. Germline V gives CDR1 SGHVS, CDR2 FNYEAQ. The CDR3 is 16 amino acids. V shed 1 base, J shed 6 bases, and the junction held 8 bases outside the gene matches. CDR3 nucleotides: TGTGCCAGCAGCTTAGTGCCTAGCGGGACCATGGATACGCAGTATTTT. Its protein is CASSLVPSGTMDTQYF.

The chain links TRBV27 to TRBJ2-7, with a weak D call TRBD2 (6 bases). The CDR3 extends over 15 amino acids. CDR1 and CDR2 from the germline V gene are MNHEY and SMNVEV (reference sequence). V was shortened by 3 bases and J by 5 bases, with 17 bases between the two germline ends. CDR3 bases: TGTGCCAGCAGTTTGCAGACTAGTCTTATCCACGAGCAGTACTTC. Its protein is CASSLQTSLIHEQYF.

The chain carries TRBV29-1 and TRBJ2-1, with D possibly TRBD2 on 6 matching bases. Germline lookup yields CDR1 SQVTM and CDR2 ANQGSEA. Trimming stripped 4 bases from V and 9 bases from J, with 10 bases between. The CDR3 length is 11 residues. The CDR3 region is CSVAEGGEQFF. Written as DNA, the CDR3 is TGCAGCGTTGCGGAGGGAGGTGAGCAGTTCTTC.

The chain joins TRBV4-3 to TRBJ2-1; tentative D call: TRBD1 (6 bases). CDR3 length: 15 amino acids. V was clipped by 0 bases and J by 8 bases, with 14 bases between them. Germline CDR1 and CDR2: LGHNA and YSLEER. The CDR3 DNA is TGCGCCAGCAGCCAAGATCCGGCAGGGGTCTATGAGCAGTTCTTC. This sequence encodes CASSQDPAGVYEQFF.

The chain links TRBV7-9 to TRBJ2-5; 8 bases line up with TRBD2. Germline V gives CDR1 SEHNR, CDR2 FQNEAQ (reference sequence). Trimming removed 7 bases from V and 0 bases from J; junction bases left unmatched: 7. The CDR3 is made up of 15 amino acids. The CDR3 loop reads CASTPGREYQETQYF. Written as DNA, the CDR3 is TGTGCCAGCACCCCCGGGAGGGAGTACCAAGAGACCCAGTACTTC.

The V and J genes are TRBV19 and TRBJ2-3; 12 positions agree with TRBD1. Germline trimming cut 8 bases from V and 6 bases from J; bases unmatched to any gene: 6. This CDR3 contains 14 residues. Germline V gene lookup returns CDR1 LNHDA and CDR2 SQIVND (reference sequence). For the CDR3, the DNA is TGTGCCAGTGCCCCGGGACAGGGGGCCGATACGCAGTATTTT. Translated, it gives CASAPGQGADTQYF.

The chain has TRBV28 and TRBJ2-1; 9 nucleotides align to TRBD1. Germline V gene sequence: CDR1 MDHEN, CDR2 SYDVKM. There are 14 residues in the CDR3. Losses at the gene ends were 3 bases for V and 7 bases for J; bases not matched to a gene: 4. The CDR3 DNA sequence: TGTGCCAGCAGTTTCGTCGGGACAGGGAATGAGCAGTTCTTC. Translation gives CASSFVGTGNEQFF.

The rearrangement uses TRBV7-3 and TRBJ2-5; the match to TRBD1 covers 7 bases. This CDR3 comprises 11 residues. CDR1 and CDR2 from the germline V gene are SGHTA and FQGTGA. Trimming at V came to 8 bases and at J to 5 bases, leaving 2 bases not matched to a gene. CDR3 nucleotides: TGTGCCAGCGACAGGGCTGAGACCCAGTACTTC. This translates into CASDRAETQYF. The whole variable domain, remainder taken from reference TRBV7-3 and TRBJ2-5, is GAGVSQTPSNKVTEKGKYVELRCDPISGHTALYWYRQSLGQGPEFLIYFQGTGAADDSGLPNDRFFAVRPEGSVSTLKIQRTERGDSAVYLCASDRAETQYFGPGTRLLVL.

Points on this clone: One end of the junction does not line up with germline, which may come from a read error. This rearrangement joins TRBV4-2 to TRBJ2-1; TRBD1 aligns across 7 bases. The CDR3 consists of 15 residues. Germline V gene sequence: CDR1 LGHNA, CDR2 YNFKEQ. CDR3 bases: TGTGCCAGCAGCCAACACCCCGGGACAGCCAATGAGCAGCTCTTC. This translates into CASSQHPGTANEQLF.

The chain employs TRBV18 and TRBJ2-3; tentatively, D is TRBD2 (5 bases). V gave up 4 bases and J gave up 3 bases, with 11 bases separating them. Germline V gene data show CDR1 as KGHSH and CDR2 as LQKENI. The CDR3 extends over 14 amino acids. DNA for the CDR3: TGTGCCAGCTCACTACTTAGCGATACAGATACGCAGTATTTT. It is translated as CASSLLSDTDTQYF.

The chain uses TRBV5-1 and TRBJ2-7; weak D call: TRBD2 (6 bases). Trimming removed 0 bases from V and 2 bases from J, with 15 bases in between. The CDR3 extends over 16 amino acids. Per the germline V gene, CDR1 is SGHRS and CDR2 is YFSETQ. The chain's CDR3 is CASSLVSGGTTYEQYF. As DNA, the CDR3 is TGCGCCAGCAGCTTGGTATCTGGCGGGACCACCTACGAGCAGTACTTC.

CDR3 sequence: CASSARRDRGLTEAFF. In DNA form, the CDR3 reads TGTGCCAGCAGTGCCCGCCGGGACAGGGGGCTCACTGAAGCTTTCTTT. The chain joins TRBV2 to TRBJ1-1; 12 nucleotides match TRBD1. CDR1 is SNHLY, CDR2 FYNNEI, per germline. The ends lost 4 bases at V and 4 bases at J; junction bases unmatched: 7. The CDR3 runs 16 residues.

The genes are TRBV28 and TRBJ1-2, with D perhaps matching TRBD1 (6 bases). Looked up from germline, CDR1 is MDHEN and CDR2 is SYDVKM. The V and J ends lost 5 bases and 8 bases respectively, with 18 bases between them. The CDR3 covers 14 residues. CDR3 in DNA: TGTGCCAGCAGTCTTGGACAGACCCTCGGGGGCTACACCTTC. Its translation is CASSLGQTLGGYTF.

The rearrangement joins TRBV27 to TRBJ2-2; TRBD1 matches 8 bases. CDR3 size: 19 residues. Germline lookup yields CDR1 MNHEY and CDR2 SMNVEV (reference sequence). The J segment lost 5 bases and the V segment lost 2 bases, leaving 16 bases of the junction unmatched. DNA for the CDR3: TGTGCCAGCAGTTTAAACTCGGCGCTATCAGACAGGGGTACCGGGGAGCTGTTTTTT. This gives the protein CASSLNSALSDRGTGELFF.

The chain links TRBV30 to TRBJ1-5; 7 nucleotides agree with TRBD1. CDR1 GTSNPN and CDR2 SVGIG come from the germline V gene (reference sequence). The CDR3 spans 13 residues. J was trimmed by 4 bases and V by 7 bases; bases with no gene match: 7. The CDR3 loop is CASATGTNQPQHF. The CDR3 DNA reads TGTGCCTCCGCGACAGGGACAAATCAGCCCCAGCATTTT.

The chain couples TRBV28 to TRBJ1-5; no clear D. Germline values: CDR1 MDHEN, CDR2 SYDVKM. There are 15 residues in the CDR3. V lost 4 bases, J lost 0 bases, and 10 bases lay in between. The CDR3 loop is CASSYPASSNQPQHF. DNA of the CDR3: TGTGCCAGCAGTTACCCCGCCAGTAGCAATCAGCCCCAGCATTTT.

This clone is a singleton in its sample. The chain has TRBV28 and TRBJ1-5; D is ambiguous. This CDR3 region has 13 residues. Germline lookup yields CDR1 MDHEN and CDR2 SYDVKM. The ends were cut back, 4 bases at V and 6 bases at J, with 10 bases in the middle. CDR3 region: CASSSAVVQPQHF. As DNA, the CDR3 is TGTGCCAGCAGTTCTGCGGTGGTTCAGCCCCAGCATTTT.

V usage is TRBV19 and J usage is TRBJ1-2, with 10 bases that match TRBD1. With V trimmed by 7 bases and J by 3 bases, 2 bases remained unmatched. The CDR3 sequence is 13 residues long. Germline CDR1 and CDR2: LNHDA and SQIVND (reference sequence). In DNA, the CDR3 is TGTGCCAGTACGGGACAGGGGTACTATGGCTACACCTTC. This codes for CASTGQGYYGYTF.